This is a list of T cell receptor beta chains from one sample in a study of T-cell memory formation after mild COVID-19. TCRdb reanalysed the 5' RACE reads using MiXCR and keeps one entry per CDR3 protein. The sample has roughly 250,000 distinct CDR3 sequences; about a sixth are singletons. Material for sequencing was PBMCs or a T cell subset sorted from them (not recorded which). Receptor source: a young man who had mild COVID-19 (a few samples of this study predate the infection). Cell type and time point are not known. Both conserved end residues are part of each CDR3. D genes are given only for firm matches. Rows give clone size only sometimes, using once, few, many, or a class for an expanded clone.

CASSLPGGPPYEQYF,TGTGCCAGCAGCCTCCCGGGGGGTCCACCCTACGAGCAGTACTTC,15,TRBV7-9,TRBD2,many,TRBJ2-7
CASSLAGQGDYGYTF,TGTGCCAGCAGCTTAGCGGGACAGGGGGACTATGGCTACACCTTC,15,TRBV7-2,TRBD1,-,TRBJ1-2
CASRVHEEQPQHF,TGTGCCAGCAGAGTCCACGAGGAACAGCCCCAGCATTTT,13,TRBV12-3/TRBV12-4,-,-,TRBJ1-5
CSVEVRADEQYF,TGCAGCGTTGAAGTTCGGGCAGACGAGCAGTACTTC,12,TRBV29-1,-,medium-sized,TRBJ2-7
CSASGGSYEQYF,TGCAGTGCTAGCGGGGGATCGTACGAGCAGTACTTC,12,TRBV20-1,-,-,TRBJ2-7
CSASDRVQETQYF,TGCAGTGCTAGCGACAGGGTCCAAGAGACCCAGTACTTC,13,TRBV20-1,TRBD1,-,TRBJ2-5
CASSLVSNYGYTF,TGTGCCAGCAGCTTAGTCAGTAACTATGGCTACACCTTC,13,TRBV7-2,-,many,TRBJ1-2
CASRRDRPSTDTQYF,TGTGCCAGCAGGAGGGACAGGCCAAGCACAGATACGCAGTATTTT,15,TRBV7-2,TRBD1,many,TRBJ2-3
CASSHHRDTKDTQYF,TGCGCCAGCAGCCATCACCGGGACACCAAGGACACCCAGTACTTC,15,TRBV4-1,-,-,TRBJ2-5
CASSLDRALGNQPQHF,TGTGCCAGCAGTTTAGACAGGGCCTTGGGCAATCAGCCCCAGCATTTT,16,TRBV12-3/TRBV12-4,-,-,TRBJ1-5
CASSLTLGFTDTQYF,TGTGCCAGCAGCTTAACGCTGGGATTCACAGATACGCAGTATTTT,15,TRBV7-9,-,-,TRBJ2-3
CASSPVSGEVEQFF,TGTGCCAGCTCACCCGTCAGCGGGGAAGTTGAGCAGTTCTTC,14,TRBV18,TRBD2,-,TRBJ2-1
CASSFGLAGVYEQFF,TGTGCCAGCAGCTTTGGACTAGCGGGGGTATATGAGCAGTTCTTC,15,TRBV7-2,TRBD2,-,TRBJ2-1
CASSPGTGVGKTQYF,TGTGCCAGCAGCCCCGGGACAGGGGTCGGGAAGACCCAGTACTTC,15,TRBV7-6,TRBD1,-,TRBJ2-5
CAISDRGDNTGELFF,TGTGCCATCAGTGACAGGGGCGACAACACCGGGGAGCTGTTTTTT,15,TRBV10-3,-,few,TRBJ2-2
CSVKNLYINYGYTF,TGCAGCGTCAAGAACCTGTACATTAACTATGGCTACACCTTC,14,TRBV29-1,-,-,TRBJ1-2
CAIRPTSGGVVSGEQFF,TGTGCCATCAGACCGACTAGCGGGGGGGTGGTTTCTGGTGAGCAGTTCTTC,17,TRBV10-3,TRBD2,few,TRBJ2-1
CASSQERGTVGSYEQYF,TGCGCCAGCAGCCAAGAGAGGGGGACAGTAGGATCCTACGAGCAGTACTTC,17,TRBV4-3,TRBD1,few,TRBJ2-7
CSVVRGQGETQYF,TGCAGCGTGGTCCGAGGGCAGGGGGAGACCCAGTACTTC,13,TRBV29-1,-,few,TRBJ2-5
CASSEGRGNTIYF,TGTGCCAGCAGTGAAGGCAGGGGAAACACCATATATTTT,13,TRBV2,-,few,TRBJ1-3
CASSLYGDGYTF,TGTGCCAGCAGCTTGTACGGGGACGGCTACACCTTC,12,TRBV7-2,-,few,TRBJ1-2
CASSVAPPGGGRQETQYF,TGTGCCAGCAGCGTGGCCCCTCCGGGCGGGGGCCGCCAAGAGACCCAGTACTTC,18,TRBV9,-,-,TRBJ2-5